The 21 T cell receptor beta chains below come from one sample, sequenced in a study of CD4 and CD8 cells across lung adenocarcinoma regions. TCRdb itself ran the PCR reads through MiXCR, one entry per CDR3 protein. This sample has fewer than 3,500 distinct CDR3 sequences, with 50% to 70% found just once. Sample: CD8+ T cells from the margin of a lung tumor. All receptors derive from a female donor with lung adenocarcinoma. The CD4 and CD8 labels of this study may be unreliable.

The genes are TRBV6-5 and TRBJ2-1, with D hard to call. CDR1 and CDR2 from the germline V gene are MNHEY and SVGAGI. V was cut by 5 bases and J by 8 bases, with 16 bases left in between. CDR3 length equals 14 residues. The CDR3 sequence is CASSVSSILYEQFF. The CDR3 bases are TGTGCCAGCAGTGTCTCTAGTATTCTCTATGAGCAGTTCTTC.

In this sample, this clonotype is medium-sized (0.01 to 0.1%). Germline and junction disagree at one end, which may indicate a read error. This chain joins TRBV6-5 and TRBJ2-2, with D possibly being TRBD2 (5 bases). The germline gives CDR1 MNHEY, CDR2 SVGAGI. CDR3 size: 17 residues. CDR3 loop: CASSYTRLRTNTGELFF. CDR3 coding DNA: TGTGCCAGCAGTTACACCCGACTACGAACGAATACCGGGGAGCTGTTTTTT.

The chain uses TRBV7-6 and TRBJ2-1; D possibly corresponds to TRBD2 (6 bases). The CDR3 contains 15 residues. Germline values: CDR1 SGHVS, CDR2 FNYEAQ. Trimming took off 5 bases at V and 9 bases at J, with 20 bases between the two ends. As DNA, the CDR3 is TGTGCCAGCAGCCCCCGCGGCGGGGCAAATATTGAGCAGTTCTTC. Translation: CASSPRGGANIEQFF.

The chain recombines TRBV6-4 with TRBJ2-2, with a weak D call TRBD2 (8 bases). The V end was cut by 1 base, the J end by 16 bases, with 46 bases between. The CDR3 consists of 23 residues. Germline values: CDR1 MRHNA, CDR2 SNTAGT. CDR3 sequence: CASSDFERGAREAGDEDTGAQFF. The DNA for the CDR3 is TGTGCCAGCAGTGACTTCGAACGTGGGGCCCGAGAAGCGGGGGATGAGGACACAGGGGCGCAGTTTTTT.

The chain couples TRBV7-2 to TRBJ2-1; TRBD1 matches at 9 bases. Germline lookup yields CDR1 SGHTA and CDR2 FQGNSA. After removal of 5 bases from V and 7 bases from J, the junction contained 15 bases not matched to a gene. The CDR3 is made up of 17 amino acids. CDR3 sequence: CASSPRLGGQGRNEQFF. The CDR3 DNA reads TGTGCCAGCAGCCCTCGTTTAGGGGGACAGGGTAGGAATGAGCAGTTCTTC. The full variable domain, with the rest looked up from reference TRBV7-2 and TRBJ2-1, is GAGVSQSPSNKVTEKGKDVELRCDPISGHTALYWYRQSLGQGLEFLIYFQGNSAPDKSGLPSDRFSAERTGGSVSTLTIQRTQQEDSAVYLCASSPRLGGQGRNEQFFGPGTRLTVL.

This chain uses TRBV12-3 or TRBV12-4 with TRBJ2-5; a weak D match, TRBD1 (5 bases). This CDR3 has 13 residues. V was clipped by 3 bases and J by 1 base, with 6 bases between them. The CDR3 DNA follows: TGTGCCAGCAGTTTGGACACCCAAGAGACCCAGTACTTC. Translated: CASSLDTQETQYF.

In its sample, this clonotype was seen a few times. V gene TRBV5-4 combines with J gene TRBJ2-3; D unclear. The CDR3 loop spans 12 amino acids. Deletions cut 6 bases from V and 0 bases from J, with 5 bases between. CDR1 and CDR2 from the germline V gene are SGHNT and YYREEE (reference sequence). The CDR3 sequence is CASTTSTDTQYF. The CDR3 DNA sequence: TGTGCCAGCACAACTAGCACAGATACGCAGTATTTT.

The rearrangement uses TRBV7-2 and TRBJ2-5; no clear D. Germline loops: CDR1 SGHTA, CDR2 FQGNSA. There are 13 residues in the CDR3. V lost 2 bases and J 2 bases, leaving 6 bases between the germline ends. CDR3 protein: CASSLWQQETQYF. The CDR3 nucleotides are TGTGCCAGCAGCTTATGGCAGCAAGAGACCCAGTACTTC.

The chain carries TRBV7-6 and TRBJ2-2; possible D gene TRBD2, 5 bases. Germline V CDR1 and CDR2: SGHVS, FNYEAQ. The CDR3 contains 16 residues. V lost 0 bases to trimming and J lost 4 bases, with 12 bases between them. The CDR3 protein is CASSLARVGATGELFF. Written as DNA, the CDR3 is TGTGCCAGCAGCTTAGCGAGGGTGGGAGCCACCGGGGAGCTGTTTTTT.

This clonotype has just a few counts. V gene TRBV4-1 combines with J gene TRBJ1-1; TRBD1 matches at 7 bases. J lost 4 bases, V lost 0 bases, and 8 bases had no gene match. The CDR3 covers 16 residues. The germline CDR1 and CDR2 sequences are MGHRA and YSYEKL. The CDR3 nucleotides are TGCGCCAGCAGCCAAGATCCTCCGACAGGGCCCACTGAAGCTTTCTTT. It codes for CASSQDPPTGPTEAFF.

This clonotype is medium-sized (0.01 to 0.1%) by share. J is TRBJ2-3 and V is TRBV10-1; 11 bases line up with TRBD2. From germline, CDR1 is WNHNN and CDR2 SYGVQD (reference sequence). J gave up 1 base and V 3 bases, and 6 bases lay outside the gene matches. CDR3 length: 17 residues. The CDR3 coding sequence is TGCGCCAGCAGTGAACTAGCGGGAGAAAAAGGCACAGATACGCAGTATTTT. Its translation is CASSELAGEKGTDTQYF.

This clonotype was detected only a few times. The chain joins TRBV7-3 to TRBJ2-5; 12 nucleotides align to TRBD1. Germline values: CDR1 SGHTA, CDR2 FQGTGA. V trimming: 5 bases; J trimming: 5 bases; junction bases outside the gene matches: 6. This CDR3 is built from 15 residues. This chain's CDR3 is CASSPRGQGAETQYF. CDR3 sequence (DNA): TGTGCCAGCAGCCCCCGGGGACAGGGGGCGGAGACCCAGTACTTC.

CDR3 in amino acids: CASSEYAAGKNIQYF. In nucleotides, the CDR3 is TGTGCCAGCAGTGAATACGCCGCGGGGAAAAACATTCAGTACTTC. The chain carries TRBV6-1 and TRBJ2-4; D may be TRBD2 (6 bases). Germline V CDR1 and CDR2: MNHNS, SASEGT. The CDR3 extends over 15 amino acids. The V gene lost 2 bases and the J gene lost 4 bases, with 12 bases spanning the gap.

This chain uses TRBV11-2 with TRBJ2-4; 9 nucleotides align to TRBD1. The CDR3 is 14 residues long. The V segment lost 5 bases and the J segment 6 bases; nucleotides outside the gene matches: 5. Germline CDR1 is SGHAT and CDR2 is FQNNGV. The CDR3 reads CASSPTGGGNIQYF. Written as DNA, the CDR3 is TGTGCCAGCAGCCCGACAGGGGGAGGAAACATTCAGTACTTC.

The CDR3 spells CASITSGRRYEQFF. DNA for the CDR3: TGTGCCAGCATCACTAGCGGGAGACGGTATGAGCAGTTCTTC. The chain joins TRBV6-1 to TRBJ2-1; 11 bases line up with TRBD2. Unmatched junction bases numbered 7, after V lost 7 bases and J lost 8 bases. Looked up from germline, CDR1 is MNHNS and CDR2 is SASEGT. The CDR3 sequence is 14 residues long.

This rearrangement joins TRBV6-1 to TRBJ2-1; TRBD2 matches at 7 bases. V was pared by 4 bases and J by 6 bases, with 12 bases of the junction left unmatched. CDR3 length: 16 amino acids. From germline, CDR1 is MNHNS and CDR2 SASEGT. The CDR3 region has the DNA TGTGCCAGCAGTGGGCTAGCGGTTCTTGGTGGCAATGAGCAGTTCTTC. It yields the protein CASSGLAVLGGNEQFF.

V is TRBV27 and J is TRBJ2-2; possibly TRBD1 or TRBD2 for D (5 bases each). V lost 3 bases, J lost 6 bases, and 8 bases lay in between. Germline V gene sequence: CDR1 MNHEY, CDR2 SMNVEV (reference sequence). The CDR3 has 13 amino acids. This CDR3 is CASSLWGSGELFF. CDR3 bases: TGTGCCAGCAGTTTGTGGGGGTCCGGGGAGCTGTTTTTT.

CDR3 bases: TGTGCCAGCAGTGAGAGCTCCTATAATTCACCCCTCCACTTT. Amino acid sequence: CASSESSYNSPLHF. The chain has TRBV6-1 and TRBJ1-6; no clear D. V was trimmed by 3 bases and J by 0 bases, leaving 3 bases between them. The CDR3 length is 14 residues. Germline V lookup: CDR1 MNHNS, CDR2 SASEGT.

The chain links TRBV12-3 or TRBV12-4 to TRBJ1-2, with TRBD1 matching over 9 bases. This CDR3 contains 16 residues. The V segment lost 6 bases and the J segment 1 base; nucleotides outside the gene matches: 9. The CDR3, as DNA: TGTGCCAGCAGACGAGACAGGGGGAAGTTTAACTATGGCTACACCTTC. It is translated as CASRRDRGKFNYGYTF.

In DNA, the CDR3 is TGTGCCAGCAGTTACTCGGTCGATGAAAAACTGTTTTTT. Protein product: CASSYSVDEKLFF. The chain employs TRBV6-5 and TRBJ1-4; D gene uncertain. V lost 0 bases and J 6 bases, leaving 5 bases between the germline ends. This CDR3 spans 13 amino acids. CDR1 is MNHEY, CDR2 SVGAGI, per germline.

This clonotype was observed a handful of times. The chain combines TRBV12-3 or TRBV12-4 with TRBJ2-5; maybe TRBD2 (5 bases). V was pared by 8 bases and J by 6 bases, with 19 bases between. The CDR3 has 14 amino acids. Here the CDR3 DNA reads TGTGCCAGCCGGCCGGGCGGGTCGGCGCAGACCCAGTACTTC. Translating it yields CASRPGGSAQTQYF.